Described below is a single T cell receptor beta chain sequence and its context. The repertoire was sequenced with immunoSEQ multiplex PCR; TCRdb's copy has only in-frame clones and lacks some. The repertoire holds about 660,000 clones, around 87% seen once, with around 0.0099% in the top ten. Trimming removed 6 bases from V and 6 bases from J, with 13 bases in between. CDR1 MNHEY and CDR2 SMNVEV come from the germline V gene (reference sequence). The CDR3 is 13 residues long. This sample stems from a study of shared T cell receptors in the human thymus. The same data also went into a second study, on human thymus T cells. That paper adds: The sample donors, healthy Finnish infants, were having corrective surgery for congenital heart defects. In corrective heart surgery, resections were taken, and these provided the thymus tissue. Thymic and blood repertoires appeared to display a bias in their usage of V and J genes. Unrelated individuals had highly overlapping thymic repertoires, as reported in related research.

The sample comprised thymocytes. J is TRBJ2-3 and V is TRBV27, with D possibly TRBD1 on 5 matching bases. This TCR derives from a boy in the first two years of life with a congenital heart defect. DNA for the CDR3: TGTGCCAGCAGCCTTAAGGGGTGGGATACGCAGTATTTT. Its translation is CASSLKGWDTQYF.